The present T cell receptor beta chain was sequenced within a study of regulatory T cells in long-lasting Graves disease. This clonotype appeared a few times. Its target is not known. Findings and caveats of the study: Persistent disease was associated with favored TRBV28 usage and with favored use of TRBJ1-2 and TRBJ2-5.

According to the study, TCR beta libraries were built with iRepertoire HTBI primers and CDR3-region Arm-PCR. TCRdb passed the multiplex PCR reads through MiXCR, listing each CDR3 protein once. The sample yields 350,000 to 500,000 distinct CDR3 sequences, less than 15% seen once. Noted time point: newly diagnosed GD, antithyroid drugs for less than 3 months. TCR sequences were obtained from RNA taken from PBMCs. The germline V gene encodes CDR1 LNHDA and CDR2 SQIVND (reference sequence). The V and J ends lost 3 bases and 2 bases respectively, with 14 bases between them. This CDR3 has 15 residues. The same sample was also used in a study of T cells in Graves' hyperthyroidism and ophthalmopathy. Per that study: Diagnoses were made from clinical symptoms, serum measures (thyroxine and TRAb), thyroid ultrasound and orbital computed tomography.

The source is a woman aged 50 to 60 with Graves disease. V gene TRBV19 combines with J gene TRBJ2-7; D may be TRBD2 (5 bases). Sequences were derived from peripheral blood mononuclear cells (PBMCs), sampled at new diagnosis, from a patient treated with antithyroid drugs. CDR3 DNA sequence: TGTGCCAGTAGTATTGCCAGCGGAGCTCCCTACGAGCAGTACTTC. Protein sequence: CASSIASGAPYEQYF.